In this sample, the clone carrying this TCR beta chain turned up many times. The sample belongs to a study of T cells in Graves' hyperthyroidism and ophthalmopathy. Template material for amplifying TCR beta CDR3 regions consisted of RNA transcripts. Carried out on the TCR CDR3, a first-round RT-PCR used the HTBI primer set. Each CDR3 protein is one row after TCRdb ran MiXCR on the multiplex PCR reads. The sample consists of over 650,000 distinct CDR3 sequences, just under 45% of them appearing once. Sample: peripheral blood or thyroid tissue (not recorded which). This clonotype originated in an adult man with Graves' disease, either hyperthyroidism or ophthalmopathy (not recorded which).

The CDR3 loop is CATSDLFSPRTLFF. In DNA, the CDR3 is TGTGCCACCAGTGATTTGTTCTCGCCTCGAACGCTGTTTTTT. The chain recombines TRBV24-1 with TRBJ2-2; D is ambiguous. The V end was cut by 0 bases, the J end by 13 bases, with 14 bases between. CDR3 size: 14 residues. Germline values: CDR1 KGHDR, CDR2 SFDVKD.